One and the same sample provided the 2 T cell receptor beta chains below, sequenced in a study of T cell repertoires in cytomegalovirus infection. Each CDR3 protein is one row after TCRdb ran MiXCR on the reads. This sample carries about 180,000 distinct CDR3 sequences, around 14% of them seen once, and the ten largest clones take 25% to 30%. The sample comprised PBMCs. These receptors all come from a human donor in good health (CMV status not recorded). Some clones in this sample may be carry-over from other donors' samples.

In this sample, this clonotype turned up a few times. The chain recombines TRBV7-8 with TRBJ1-4, with 8 positions matching TRBD1. Germline CDR1 SGHVS, CDR2 FQNEAQ. CDR3 length equals 15 residues. After removal of 5 bases from V and 5 bases from J, the junction contained 7 bases not matched to a gene. CDR3 bases: TGTGCCAGCAGCGCCCCCAGGACAGGGAATGAAAAACTGTTTTTT. Its translation: CASSAPRTGNEKLFF.

The chain recombines TRBV20-1 with TRBJ1-2; D unresolved. Deletions cut 6 bases from V and 6 bases from J, with 14 bases between. The CDR3 extends over 12 amino acids. Per the germline V gene, CDR1 is DFQATT and CDR2 is SNEGSKA (reference sequence). The CDR3 reads CSAPRGNNGYTF. The CDR3 region has the DNA TGCAGTGCCCCGAGAGGGAATAATGGCTACACCTTC.